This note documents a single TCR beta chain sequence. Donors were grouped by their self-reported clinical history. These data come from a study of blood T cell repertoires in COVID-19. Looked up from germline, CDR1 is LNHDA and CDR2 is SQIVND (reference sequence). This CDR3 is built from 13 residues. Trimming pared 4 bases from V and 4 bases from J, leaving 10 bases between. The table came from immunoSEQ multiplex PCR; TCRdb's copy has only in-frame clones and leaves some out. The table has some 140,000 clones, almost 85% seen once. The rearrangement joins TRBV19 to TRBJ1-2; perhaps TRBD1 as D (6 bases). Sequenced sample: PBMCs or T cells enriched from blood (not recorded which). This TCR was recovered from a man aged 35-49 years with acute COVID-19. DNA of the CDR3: TGTGCCAGTAGTACGCTACAGGGCTATGGCTACACCTTC. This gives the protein CASSTLQGYGYTF. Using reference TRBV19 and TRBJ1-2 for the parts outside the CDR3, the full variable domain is DGGITQSPKYLFRKEGQNVTLSCEQNLNHDAMYWYRQDPGQGLRLIYYSQIVNDFQKGDIAEGYSVSREKKESFPLTVTSAQKNPTAFYLCASSTLQGYGYTFGSGTRLTVV.